This T cell receptor (beta chain) was recovered during a study of blood T cell repertoires in COVID-19. Repertoires were generated with immunoSEQ multiplex PCR, while TCRdb's copy carries only in-frame clones and drops some. The data show about 110,000 clones, 65% to 90% seen once. Sequenced material: peripheral blood. This sequence originates from a woman older than 75 with active or convalescent COVID-19.

The CDR3 nucleotides are TGTGCCAGCAGTTTCCAAGGACACATCACTGAAGCTTTCTTT. Protein sequence: CASSFQGHITEAFF. This rearrangement joins TRBV28 to TRBJ1-1, with D maybe TRBD1 (5 bases). Germline lookup yields CDR1 MDHEN and CDR2 SYDVKM. The CDR3 sequence is 14 residues long. Trimming stripped 3 bases from V and 4 bases from J, with 12 bases between.